This TCR beta chain was captured in a study of tumor-infiltrating lymphocytes in primary liver carcinoma. Study-wide results and caveats: Tumors had a significantly higher top-250-clone fraction than blood (p = 0.039).

On this clonotype: Its antigen remains unknown. The final CDR3 position lacks the conserved phenylalanine or tryptophan, pointing to a likely read error.

Co-extracting RNA and DNA was done with roughly 17-32 mg of unsorted bulk tissue as input. TCR beta cDNA was prepared out of roughly 500 ng total RNA by means of a constant-region primer. Employing slightly modified ARM-PCR, three nested multiplex PCR rounds were run, and these gave rise to the TCR beta libraries. In the first two PCR rounds, TRBV1-TRBV30 forward primers were paired with a C-beta reverse primer, and each round lasted about 9 cycles. MiXCR, run by TCRdb on the multiplex PCR reads, gives a single entry per CDR3 protein. The data contain some 64,000 distinct CDR3 sequences, approximately 74% of them singletons. This CDR3 comprises 18 residues. Germline V gives CDR1 SGHAT, CDR2 FQDESV (reference sequence).

This TCR came from a man aged 40-50 years with primary liver carcinoma and hepatitis B virus infection. Sample: liver tumor tissue from sampling region 4. The subset is: tumor region T4, right-lateral pole. The chain carries TRBV11-1 and TRBJ2-1; 8 bases agree with TRBD2. CDR3 nucleotide sequence: TGTGCCAGCACCTTATACCGCTCCGCGGGAGGATCCTACAATGAGCAGTTCAAC. It codes for CASTLYRSAGGSYNEQFN.